The 27 T cell receptor beta chains given below trace back to one sample, sequenced in a study of response to subunit inactivated influenza vaccine. MiXCR, applied by TCRdb to the RT-PCR reads, yields one record per CDR3 protein. The repertoire holds hundreds of thousands of distinct CDR3 sequences, with 12% as singletons. The sequenced sample was PBMCs from blood, obtained on the day of vaccination. The receptors were gathered from a man aged 50 to 59 who received an inactivated influenza vaccine.

This clonotype has at least ten counts. CDR3 in DNA: TGTGCCAGCAGCTTGCCGGGAAAAAACATTCAGTACTTC. This codes for CASSLPGKNIQYF. The rearrangement links TRBV7-9 to TRBJ2-4, with D perhaps TRBD2 (5 bases). CDR3 length: 13 residues. Trimming shortened V by 3 bases and J by 4 bases, and 7 bases separated the two germline ends. In germline, CDR1 is SEHNR, CDR2 FQNEAQ (reference sequence). The whole variable domain, filled in from reference TRBV7-9 and TRBJ2-4, reads DTGVSQNPRHKITKRGQNVTFRCDPISEHNRLYWYRQTLGQGPEFLTYFQNEAQLEKSRLLSDRFSAERPKGSFSTLEIQRTEQGDSAMYLCASSLPGKNIQYFGAGTRLSVL.

This clonotype was counted only a few times. The gene calls are TRBV7-2 and TRBJ2-1; 8 nucleotides line up with TRBD1. V trimming: 2 bases; J trimming: 8 bases; junction bases outside the gene matches: 11. CDR3 length equals 16 residues. CDR1 is SGHTA and CDR2 is FQGNSA in the germline V gene. CDR3: CASSLWRTGIFDEQFF. Here the CDR3 DNA reads TGTGCCAGCAGCTTATGGCGGACAGGGATCTTCGATGAGCAGTTCTTC.

In this sample, this clonotype turned up many times. The J gene is TRBJ1-1, the V gene TRBV7-2, with TRBD1 identical over 10 bases. The CDR3 is made up of 14 amino acids. Unmatched junction bases numbered 1, after V lost 5 bases and J lost 1 base. Germline lookup yields CDR1 SGHTA and CDR2 FQGNSA. The CDR3 loop reads CASSRDRGNTEAFF. The CDR3, as DNA: TGTGCCAGCAGCAGGGACAGGGGGAACACTGAAGCTTTCTTT.

This clonotype was seen more than once but under ten times. The chain has TRBV29-1 and TRBJ2-7, with 7 bases matching TRBD1. V lost 7 bases and J lost 2; bases outside the gene matches: 2. In germline, CDR1 is SQVTM, CDR2 ANQGSEA. This CDR3 comprises 11 residues. The CDR3 DNA is TGCAGCGGCCAGGGGGCCTACGAGCAGTACTTC. Protein product: CSGQGAYEQYF.

V and J are TRBV5-6 and TRBJ1-4; TRBD1 agrees at 10 bases. There are 15 residues in the CDR3. Germline V gives CDR1 SGHDT, CDR2 YYEEEE. V shed 4 bases and J 8 bases; nucleotides not matched to a gene: 8. CDR3 in amino acids: CASSGKGQGEEKLFF. In DNA form, the CDR3 reads TGTGCCAGCAGCGGGAAAGGACAGGGGGAAGAAAAACTGTTTTTT.

This chain joins TRBV6-6 and TRBJ1-1; the D is unclear. Germline V gene sequence: CDR1 MNHNY, CDR2 SVGAGI (reference sequence). Between the trimmed V and J ends, which lost 5 bases and 0 bases, there was a span of 7 bases. CDR3 length: 13 residues. CDR3 nucleotides: TGTGCCAGCAGTCTACACTTGAACACTGAAGCTTTCTTT. Amino acid sequence: CASSLHLNTEAFF.

This rearrangement joins TRBV24-1 to TRBJ2-3; the D gene is possibly TRBD1 (6 bases). This CDR3 comprises 20 residues. Germline V CDR1 and CDR2: KGHDR, SFDVKD. Trimming pared 5 bases from V and 2 bases from J, leaving 28 bases between. This chain's CDR3 is CATSVQVPRDIFSDTDTQYF. Written as DNA, the CDR3 is TGTGCCACCAGTGTCCAAGTACCCCGGGACATATTTTCGGACACAGATACGCAGTATTTT.

This clonotype came up once. V and J are TRBV10-3 and TRBJ2-6, with D possibly matching TRBD2 (5 bases). V was clipped by 6 bases and J by 0 bases, with 9 bases between them. The V gene's germline CDR1 is ENHRY and CDR2 SYGVKD. This CDR3 has 15 amino acids. The CDR3, as DNA: TGTGCCATCAGGGGCGCGGGCTCTGGGGCCAACGTCCTGACTTTC. Its translation: CAIRGAGSGANVLTF.

In this sample, this clonotype turned up a few times. This chain joins TRBV12-3 or TRBV12-4 and TRBJ2-6; D unresolved. Trimming shortened V by 5 bases and J by 6 bases, and 11 bases separated the two germline ends. This CDR3 has 14 amino acids. CDR3 in amino acids: CASSRSDKANVLTF. CDR3 nucleotides: TGTGCCAGCAGTAGATCCGACAAGGCCAACGTCCTGACTTTC.

The chain recombines TRBV6-1 with TRBJ1-1, with D unresolved. Germline V lookup: CDR1 MNHNS, CDR2 SASEGT. V was trimmed by 8 bases and J by 2 bases, leaving 15 bases between them. The CDR3 covers 14 residues. Here the CDR3 DNA reads TGTGCCAGCGGCGGCCGAAGCCTAAACACTGAAGCTTTCTTT. Amino acid sequence: CASGGRSLNTEAFF.

The rearrangement joins TRBV5-1 to TRBJ2-3, with TRBD1 identical over 9 bases. V trimming: 0 bases; J trimming: 2 bases; junction bases outside the gene matches: 1. The V gene's germline CDR1 is SGHRS and CDR2 YFSETQ. The CDR3 sequence is 15 residues long. CDR3 region: CASSLGDRATDTQYF. The DNA of the CDR3 is TGCGCCAGCAGCTTGGGGGACAGGGCCACAGATACGCAGTATTTT.

This clonotype was recorded at least ten times. V usage is TRBV7-9 and J usage is TRBJ2-7; D gene ambiguous. Per germline, CDR1 SEHNR and CDR2 FQNEAQ (reference sequence). CDR3 size: 14 residues. Deletions cut 2 bases from V and 0 bases from J, with 8 bases between. CDR3 region: CASSLSQDSYEQYF. The CDR3 coding sequence is TGTGCCAGCAGCTTAAGTCAGGACTCCTACGAGCAGTACTTC.

This chain joins TRBV2 and TRBJ2-5; TRBD2 is a possible D gene (6 bases). The germline V and J ends were trimmed by 2 bases and 2 bases, with 12 bases remaining between them. CDR1 and CDR2 from the germline V gene are SNHLY and FYNNEI. The CDR3 is 15 amino acids. CDR3 region: CASSETGVSQETQYF. DNA of the CDR3: TGTGCCAGCAGTGAAACGGGAGTTTCGCAAGAGACCCAGTACTTC.

The chain employs TRBV7-9 and TRBJ2-1; 9 bases are a match to TRBD2. CDR3 length: 16 amino acids. J gave up 2 bases and V 5 bases, and 7 bases lay outside the gene matches. Germline assignment: CDR1 SEHNR and CDR2 FQNEAQ (reference sequence). This CDR3 is CASSLRSGGPYNEQFF. DNA for the CDR3: TGTGCCAGCAGCCTCCGGAGCGGGGGGCCCTACAATGAGCAGTTCTTC. The entire variable domain, with the rest obtained from reference TRBV7-9 and TRBJ2-1, is as follows: DTGVSQNPRHKITKRGQNVTFRCDPISEHNRLYWYRQTLGQGPEFLTYFQNEAQLEKSRLLSDRFSAERPKGSFSTLEIQRTEQGDSAMYLCASSLRSGGPYNEQFFGPGTRLTVL.

In this sample, this clonotype turned up many times. This chain connects TRBV9 to TRBJ1-5; TRBD1 might be the D (6 bases). V lost 4 bases to trimming and J lost 3 bases, with 14 bases between them. From germline, CDR1 is SGDLS and CDR2 YYNGEE. This CDR3 region has 15 residues. The CDR3 region has the DNA TGTGCCAGCAGCACCACCGGGACAACCAATCAGCCCCAGCATTTT. Protein product: CASSTTGTTNQPQHF.

This clonotype was seen ten or more times. The CDR3 DNA is TGCGCCAGCAGTGAGGAAAGGTTTCCAACGACTAGCACAGATACGCAGTATTTT. Translated, it gives CASSEERFPTTSTDTQYF. The rearrangement links TRBV10-2 to TRBJ2-3; D remains unclear. Germline V lookup: CDR1 WSHSY, CDR2 SAAADI. The CDR3 runs 18 residues. Between the trimmed V and J ends, which lost 2 bases and 0 bases, there was a span of 18 bases.

This clonotype was observed a handful of times. Here the CDR3 DNA reads TGTGCCTGGAGTGGAATGGGGGGGACCCACGAGCAGTACTTC. Translation gives CAWSGMGGTHEQYF. This chain connects TRBV30 to TRBJ2-7; TRBD2 aligns across 7 bases. The CDR3 is 14 amino acids. V lost 1 base and J lost 5; bases outside the gene matches: 8. From germline, CDR1 is GTSNPN and CDR2 SVGIG (reference sequence).

This clonotype was picked up a small number of times. The gene calls are TRBV5-1 and TRBJ1-1; D not certain. The CDR3 has 13 residues. The V and J ends lost 5 bases and 1 base respectively, with 9 bases between them. Germline V gene lookup returns CDR1 SGHRS and CDR2 YFSETQ. CDR3 region: CASRPRGNTEAFF. CDR3 nucleotide sequence: TGCGCCAGCAGGCCCCGGGGGAACACTGAAGCTTTCTTT.

This clonotype was seen a few times. The limits of the CDR3 on the DNA are not certain, so only TCRdb's listed CDR3 is given. The CDR3: CASSQFGQGISYF. The chain is built from TRBV14 and TRBJ2-7; the table gives TRBD1 as D, unverified against the DNA. The germline V gene has CDR1 SGHDN and CDR2 FVKESK. The CDR3 totals 13 residues, both ends included.

This clonotype showed up just a few times. The rearrangement links TRBV28 to TRBJ1-1, with D possibly matching TRBD1 (6 bases). With 2 bases removed from V and 5 bases from J, the gap between germline ends came to 18 bases. Germline CDR1 and CDR2: MDHEN and SYDVKM. The CDR3 length is 16 residues. The CDR3 here is CASSLLGQPQGTEAFF. CDR3 in DNA: TGTGCCAGCAGTTTACTTGGACAGCCCCAAGGGACTGAAGCTTTCTTT.

This chain uses TRBV29-1 with TRBJ2-1; 9 nucleotides align to TRBD2. The CDR3 has 16 amino acids. The germline CDR1 and CDR2 sequences are SQVTM and ANQGSEA. Trimming took 6 bases from V and 0 from J; bases not matched to a gene: 9. The chain's CDR3 is CSVPGGSGSSYNEQFF. CDR3 DNA: TGCAGCGTCCCGGGGGGTAGCGGGAGCTCCTACAATGAGCAGTTCTTC.

This clonotype was observed a handful of times. The V and J genes are TRBV4-3 and TRBJ2-2, with D maybe TRBD1 (5 bases). The CDR3 extends over 15 amino acids. The germline CDR1 and CDR2 sequences are LGHNA and YSLEER. V gave up 0 bases and J gave up 5 bases, with 10 bases separating them. The CDR3 bases are TGCGCCAGCAGCCAAGACTCTAGGGGAACCGGGGAGCTGTTTTTT. Its protein is CASSQDSRGTGELFF.

This clonotype came up many times. The rearrangement uses TRBV5-1 and TRBJ2-1, with 14 bases aligning to TRBD2. Losses at the gene ends were 4 bases for V and 7 bases for J; bases not matched to a gene: 4. The CDR3 consists of 15 residues. Germline V gene lookup returns CDR1 SGHRS and CDR2 YFSETQ. The CDR3 nucleotides are TGCGCCAGCAGCGGGGGACTAGCGGGAGTGAATGAGCAGTTCTTC. Protein sequence: CASSGGLAGVNEQFF.

The chain combines TRBV4-1 with TRBJ1-4, with D tentatively TRBD1 (5 bases). The CDR3 is 15 residues long. Trimming removed 0 bases from V and 8 bases from J, with 13 bases in between. Germline CDR1 and CDR2: MGHRA and YSYEKL. CDR3 sequence: CASSQERQGGEKLFF. CDR3 in DNA: TGCGCCAGCAGCCAAGAGCGGCAGGGAGGGGAAAAACTGTTTTTT.

This sequence joins TRBV4-2 and TRBJ2-3; 9 bases match TRBD2. The CDR3 covers 16 residues. V shed 4 bases and J 5 bases; nucleotides not matched to a gene: 10. CDR1 is LGHNA, CDR2 YNFKEQ, per germline. CDR3 nucleotide sequence: TGTGCCAGCAGCCCCCCCCTAGCGGGGCTCAGAGATACGCAGTATTTT. This encodes CASSPPLAGLRDTQYF.

J is TRBJ1-4 and V is TRBV7-9; perhaps TRBD1 as D (5 bases). With 1 base removed from V and 11 bases from J, the gap between germline ends came to 5 bases. CDR1 is SEHNR and CDR2 is FQNEAQ in the germline V gene (reference sequence). The CDR3 covers 11 residues. CDR3 nucleotide sequence: TGTGCCAGCAGCTTAGACAGGAAACTGTTTTTT. Translated: CASSLDRKLFF. Complete variable domain (other parts from reference TRBV7-9 and TRBJ1-4): DTGVSQNPRHKITKRGQNVTFRCDPISEHNRLYWYRQTLGQGPEFLTYFQNEAQLEKSRLLSDRFSAERPKGSFSTLEIQRTEQGDSAMYLCASSLDRKLFFGSGTQLSVL.

This clonotype showed up just a few times. The chain carries TRBV3-1 and TRBJ1-1; 7 nucleotides agree with TRBD1. The CDR3 loop spans 14 amino acids. Germline V gene sequence: CDR1 LGHDT, CDR2 YNNKEL (reference sequence). V trimming: 6 bases; J trimming: 2 bases; junction bases outside the gene matches: 6. The CDR3 DNA reads as TGTGCCAGCAGGGCGCGGGACAGCAACACTGAAGCTTTCTTT. It yields the protein CASRARDSNTEAFF.